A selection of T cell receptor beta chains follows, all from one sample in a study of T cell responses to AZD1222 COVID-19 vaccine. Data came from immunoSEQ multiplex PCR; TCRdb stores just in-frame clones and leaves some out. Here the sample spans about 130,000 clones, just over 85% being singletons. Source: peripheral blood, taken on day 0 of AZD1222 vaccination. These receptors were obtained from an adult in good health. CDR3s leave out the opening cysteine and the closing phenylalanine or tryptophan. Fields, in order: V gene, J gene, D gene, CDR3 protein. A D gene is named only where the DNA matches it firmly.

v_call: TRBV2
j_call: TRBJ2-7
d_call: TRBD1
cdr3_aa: ASSGAGGYEQY

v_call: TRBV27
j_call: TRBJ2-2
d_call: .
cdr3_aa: ASSLWPGRELF

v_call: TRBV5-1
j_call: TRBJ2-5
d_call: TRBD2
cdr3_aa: ASGGAGGRETQY

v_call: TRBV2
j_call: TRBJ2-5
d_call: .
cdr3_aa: ASSGEEFGGETQY

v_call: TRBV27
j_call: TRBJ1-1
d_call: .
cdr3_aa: ASSSLAGKTEAF

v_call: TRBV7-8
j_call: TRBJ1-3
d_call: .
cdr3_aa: ASSLEGTGRSGNTIY

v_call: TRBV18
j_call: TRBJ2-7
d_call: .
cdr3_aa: ASSPGPYEQY

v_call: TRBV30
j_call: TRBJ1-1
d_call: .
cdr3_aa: AWSRTVNTEAF

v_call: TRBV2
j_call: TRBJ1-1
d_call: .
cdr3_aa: ASSVRVTEAF

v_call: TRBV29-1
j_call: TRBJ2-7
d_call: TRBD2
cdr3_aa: SVVGLASGSPDEQY

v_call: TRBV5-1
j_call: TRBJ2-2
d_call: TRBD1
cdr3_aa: ASSLQGSPNTGELF

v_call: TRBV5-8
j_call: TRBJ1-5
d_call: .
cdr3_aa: ASSLAGRNGNQPQH

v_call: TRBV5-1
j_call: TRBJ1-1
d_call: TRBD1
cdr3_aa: ASSWGGQLNTEAF

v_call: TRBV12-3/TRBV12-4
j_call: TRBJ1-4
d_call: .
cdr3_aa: ASKQGGGEKLF

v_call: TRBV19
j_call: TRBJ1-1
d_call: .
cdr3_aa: ASIRQPEAF

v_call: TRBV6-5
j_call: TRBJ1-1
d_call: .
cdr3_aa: ASSLDRQFTEAF

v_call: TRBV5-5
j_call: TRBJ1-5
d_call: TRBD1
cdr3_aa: ASSRTGGNNQPQH

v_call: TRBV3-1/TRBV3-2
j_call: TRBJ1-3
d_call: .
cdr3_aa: ASSQDRYSGNTIY

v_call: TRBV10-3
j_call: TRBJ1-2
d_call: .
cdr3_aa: AIRDERVDGYT

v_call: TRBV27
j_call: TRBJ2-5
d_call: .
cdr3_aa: ASSVQIQETQY

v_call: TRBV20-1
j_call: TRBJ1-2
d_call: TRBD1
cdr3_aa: SASYRGYGYT

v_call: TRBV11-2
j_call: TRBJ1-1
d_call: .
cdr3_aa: ASSPRLGGETEAF

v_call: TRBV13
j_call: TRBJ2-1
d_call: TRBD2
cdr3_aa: ASSYEPSGGGYNEQF

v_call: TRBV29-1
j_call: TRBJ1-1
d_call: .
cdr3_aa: SVSTEKTEAF

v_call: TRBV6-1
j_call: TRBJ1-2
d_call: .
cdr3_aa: ASSEAPLTGNYGYT

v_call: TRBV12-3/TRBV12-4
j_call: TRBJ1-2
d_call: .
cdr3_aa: ASSTGLDYGYT

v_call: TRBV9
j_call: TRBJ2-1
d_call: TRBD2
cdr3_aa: ASSVEAGVDEQF

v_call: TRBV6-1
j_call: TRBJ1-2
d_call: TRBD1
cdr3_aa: ASIGQDYGYT

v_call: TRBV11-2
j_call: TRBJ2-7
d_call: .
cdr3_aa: ASSLDLGERQY

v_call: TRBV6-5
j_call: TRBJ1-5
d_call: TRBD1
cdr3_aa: ASRVDRGSGQPQH

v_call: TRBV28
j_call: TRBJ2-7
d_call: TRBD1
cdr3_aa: ASSFDRGKSSYEQY

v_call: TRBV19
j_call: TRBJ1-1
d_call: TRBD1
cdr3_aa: ASSLSRDRQLEAF

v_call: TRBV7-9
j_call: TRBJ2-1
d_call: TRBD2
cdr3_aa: ASSLRQGLAGENEQF

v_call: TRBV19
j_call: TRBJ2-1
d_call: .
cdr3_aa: ASSGAGDEQF

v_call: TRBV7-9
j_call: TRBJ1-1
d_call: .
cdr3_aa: ASSLGQLDTEAF

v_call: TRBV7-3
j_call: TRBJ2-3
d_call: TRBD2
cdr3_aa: ASSQRGGRTDTQY